Below are 11 T cell receptor beta chains sequenced from a single sample in a study of blood T cells in healthy people across ages. Then a second PCR, running about 6 to 12 cycles, was carried out with a sample-barcoded 5' primer and a J-beta primer mix. TCRdb reprocessed the 5' RACE reads with MiXCR, giving one entry per CDR3 protein. The data hold about 630,000 distinct CDR3 sequences, with around 21% observed a single time. Sequenced sample: blood. The receptor set was obtained from a man in his 70s in good health.

V and J are TRBV24-1 and TRBJ2-5; 7 nucleotides match TRBD1. Germline V CDR1 and CDR2: KGHDR, SFDVKD. The CDR3 length is 15 residues. The V gene end was trimmed by 8 bases and the J gene end by 4 bases; junction bases not matched to a gene: 12. Written as DNA, the CDR3 is TGTGCCACCACCGATGGACAGGCTGGAGGAGAGACCCAGTACTTC. Amino acid sequence: CATTDGQAGGETQYF.

The rearrangement uses TRBV20-1 and TRBJ1-6; maybe TRBD1 (5 bases). This CDR3 has 15 amino acids. Germline-derived CDR1 and CDR2 are DFQATT and SNEGSKA (reference sequence). Trimming removed 4 bases from V and 6 bases from J, with 16 bases in between. CDR3 sequence: CSATLSRQGNSPLHF. DNA for the CDR3: TGCAGTGCTACTCTTTCACGGCAGGGTAATTCACCCCTCCACTTT.

The chain joins TRBV20-1 to TRBJ2-5; no clear D. The J call may be in error: the DNA end matches TRBJ2-1 better. The CDR3 spans 13 residues. Germline CDR1 DFQATT, CDR2 SNEGSKA (reference sequence). CDR3 bases: TGCAGTGCTAGAGACGGGCTTTACAATGAGCAGTTCTTC. The encoded protein is CSARDGLYNEQFF.

This clonotype was seen more than once but under ten times. J is TRBJ2-1 and V is TRBV29-1; unclear D gene. CDR1 is SQVTM, CDR2 ANQGSEA, per germline. Trimming shortened V by 3 bases and J by 9 bases, and 12 bases separated the two germline ends. The CDR3 has 12 residues. CDR3 nucleotide sequence: TGCAGCGTTGATGGGTCTCGCGGTGAGCAGTTCTTC. Residues: CSVDGSRGEQFF.

This clonotype turned up a few times. V is TRBV3-1 and J is TRBJ1-1; 9 nucleotides align to TRBD1. The germline V gene encodes CDR1 LGHDT and CDR2 YNNKEL (reference sequence). The CDR3 runs 16 residues. V shed 1 base, J shed 1 base, and the junction held 4 bases outside the gene matches. The CDR3 spells CASSQVLGQGNTEAFF. The CDR3 coding sequence is TGTGCCAGCAGCCAAGTTCTGGGACAGGGGAACACTGAAGCTTTCTTT. Combining the CDR3 with reference TRBV3-1 and TRBJ1-1 gives the whole variable domain DTAVSQTPKYLVTQMGNDKSIKCEQNLGHDTMYWYKQDSKKFLKIMFSYNNKELIINETVPNRFSPKSPDKAHLNLHINSLELGDSAVYFCASSQVLGQGNTEAFFGQGTRLTVV.

The table lists this clonotype with a few counts. The chain recombines TRBV4-2 with TRBJ2-4; D is undetermined. Trimming pared 4 bases from V and 7 bases from J, leaving 20 bases between. The CDR3 is made up of 16 amino acids. In germline, CDR1 is LGHNA, CDR2 YNFKEQ. In DNA, the CDR3 is TGTGCCAGCAGCCTACCTTGGATCGCCTATGCGAACATTCAGTACTTC. Amino acid sequence: CASSLPWIAYANIQYF.

The chain uses TRBV7-9 and TRBJ1-1; 11 bases line up with TRBD1. The CDR3 sequence is 16 residues long. The germline gives CDR1 SEHNR, CDR2 FQNEAQ (reference sequence). Germline trimming cut 5 bases from V and 3 bases from J; bases unmatched to any gene: 8. The CDR3 loop reads CASSPGQGASDTEAFF. The CDR3 DNA is TGTGCCAGCAGCCCAGGACAGGGGGCTTCCGACACTGAAGCTTTCTTT.

This chain uses TRBV27 with TRBJ2-3, with TRBD2 matching over 7 bases. Unmatched junction bases numbered 11, after V lost 4 bases and J lost 1 base. Germline-derived CDR1 and CDR2 are MNHEY and SMNVEV (reference sequence). The CDR3 is 17 residues long. The CDR3 DNA reads TGTGCCAGCAGTTCCCCCCTTGAGGGAGGGGGCACAGATACGCAGTATTTT. This codes for CASSSPLEGGGTDTQYF.

The rearrangement joins TRBV2 to TRBJ2-5; 7 bases match TRBD1. From germline, CDR1 is SNHLY and CDR2 FYNNEI. After removal of 7 bases from V and 1 base from J, the junction contained 9 bases not matched to a gene. The CDR3 consists of 15 residues. DNA of the CDR3: TGTGCCAGCAAAAGCAGGGGGATACTCCAAGAGACCCAGTACTTC. Its protein is CASKSRGILQETQYF.

This clonotype was recorded at least ten times. The chain uses TRBV24-1 and TRBJ1-2; D call uncertain. CDR1 and CDR2 from the germline V gene are KGHDR and SFDVKD. Trimming removed 3 bases at V and 2 bases at J, with 6 bases between. This CDR3 contains 13 residues. The CDR3 DNA is TGTGCCACCAGTGATGGCGGAAACTATGGCTACACCTTC. Its translation is CATSDGGNYGYTF.

The rearrangement joins TRBV12-3 or TRBV12-4 to TRBJ1-5, with 8 bases fitting TRBD1. The CDR3 covers 14 residues. V gave up 6 bases and J gave up 2 bases; unmatched junction bases: 3. The CDR3 is CASRPTGGNQPQHF. The CDR3 DNA follows: TGTGCCAGCAGACCGACAGGGGGCAATCAGCCCCAGCATTTT.